Listed here are 11 T cell receptor beta chains from one sample, sequenced in a study of CD8 T cells in Susac syndrome (dated by TCRdb to about 2019). Library preparation used the immunoSEQ multiplex PCR assay. RNA was extracted with the RNeasy kit and roughly 0.5 to 1 ug was reverse transcribed using random hexamers. TCRdb redid the processing of the public reads, applying fastp at Q25 and MiXCR, and retained in-frame beta chains. One record per CDR3 amino acid sequence lists the most common genes and DNA. The table for this sample lists approximately 200,000 distinct CDR3 sequences; approximately 90% of them were counted only once. The biggest ten clones account for 0.1% to 0.15% of the sample. Sequencing used CD8+ T cells from PBMCs. The receptors originated from a human donor with multiple sclerosis.

The chain carries TRBV29-1 and TRBJ1-5; 9 bases align to TRBD1. The CDR3 runs 14 residues. Trimming cost V 5 bases and J 11 bases; bases outside gene matches: 13. CDR1 SQVTM and CDR2 ANQGSEA come from the germline V gene. CDR3 nucleotide sequence: TGCAGCGTTCTCGTCCCGGGACAGGGAAATACCCAGCATTTT. This translates into CSVLVPGQGNTQHF.

The chain uses TRBV5-1 and TRBJ2-5; a weak D match, TRBD1 (5 bases). Looked up from germline, CDR1 is SGHRS and CDR2 is YFSETQ. The CDR3 is 16 residues long. V lost 0 bases to trimming and J lost 1 base, with 13 bases between them. CDR3 protein: CASSLAKTEFQETQYF. In DNA, the CDR3 is TGCGCCAGCAGCTTGGCCAAGACAGAGTTCCAAGAGACCCAGTACTTC.

The gene calls are TRBV11-2 and TRBJ1-1; the match to TRBD1 covers 7 bases. The J segment lost 4 bases and the V segment lost 5 bases, leaving 10 bases of the junction unmatched. Germline lookup yields CDR1 SGHAT and CDR2 FQNNGV. The CDR3 loop spans 15 amino acids. The CDR3 region has the DNA TGTGCCAGCAGCCCCACCCCAGGGGGATCCACTGAAGCTTTCTTT. It codes for CASSPTPGGSTEAFF.

The rearrangement links TRBV20-1 to TRBJ2-7; TRBD1 agrees at 8 bases. Germline lookup yields CDR1 DFQATT and CDR2 SNEGSKA (reference sequence). The V gene end was trimmed by 1 base and the J gene end by 0 bases; junction bases not matched to a gene: 11. The CDR3 has 17 residues. CDR3 nucleotide sequence: TGCAGTGCTAGAGGGTTTAGACAGGGGTCCCCCTCCTACGAGCAGTACTTC. This encodes CSARGFRQGSPSYEQYF.

The rearrangement links TRBV14 to TRBJ1-4; D is ambiguous. The CDR3 sequence is 14 residues long. Germline CDR1 SGHDN, CDR2 FVKESK. V was clipped by 1 base and J by 8 bases, with 11 bases between them. CDR3 in amino acids: CASSQVLYSEKLFF. CDR3 DNA sequence: TGTGCCAGCAGCCAAGTCCTCTATTCGGAAAAACTGTTTTTT.

The genes are TRBV7-9 and TRBJ1-1; D gene ambiguous. The V gene's germline CDR1 is SEHNR and CDR2 FQNEAQ (reference sequence). This CDR3 spans 12 amino acids. V lost 6 bases, J lost 0 bases, and 5 bases lay in between. CDR3 region: CASRLLNTEAFF. The CDR3 region has the DNA TGTGCCAGCAGACTATTGAACACTGAAGCTTTCTTT.

The rearrangement uses TRBV27 and TRBJ2-3; D is perhaps TRBD1 (5 bases). This CDR3 contains 17 residues. Trimming shortened V by 3 bases and J by 0 bases, and 16 bases separated the two germline ends. Germline V gene data show CDR1 as MNHEY and CDR2 as SMNVEV (reference sequence). Here the CDR3 DNA reads TGTGCCAGCAGTTTGGTAGGGGATTTTTTAAGCACAGATACGCAGTATTTT. Translating it yields CASSLVGDFLSTDTQYF.

This sequence joins TRBV13 and TRBJ2-7; no firm D call. The CDR3 totals 17 residues. V was clipped by 0 bases and J by 0 bases, with 15 bases between them. CDR1 is PRHDT, CDR2 FYEKMQ, per germline (reference sequence). CDR3 sequence: CASSLGPPAASSYEQYF. In DNA form, the CDR3 reads TGTGCCAGCAGCTTAGGGCCCCCCGCAGCGAGCTCCTACGAGCAGTACTTC.

The V call is TRBV6-1, the J call TRBJ1-2; the D gene is possibly TRBD1 (5 bases). The CDR3 loop spans 14 amino acids. Germline CDR1 and CDR2: MNHNS and SASEGT. Deletions cut 1 base from V and 8 bases from J, with 14 bases between. In DNA form, the CDR3 reads TGTGCCAGCAGTGAAGGAGGGGTCTTGGGGGGCTACACCTTC. It specifies CASSEGGVLGGYTF.

CDR3 sequence reads: CASSLGAGGPQETQYF. In DNA form, the CDR3 reads TGTGCCAGCAGCTTAGGAGCGGGGGGACCCCAAGAGACCCAGTACTTC. The chain couples TRBV13 to TRBJ2-5; TRBD2 matches at 9 bases. The CDR3 consists of 16 residues. Germline assignment: CDR1 PRHDT and CDR2 FYEKMQ (reference sequence). J lost 1 base, V lost 0 bases, and 3 bases had no gene match.

The J gene is TRBJ1-2, the V gene TRBV29-1; D is undetermined. V lost 1 base and J 8 bases, leaving 11 bases between the germline ends. Germline CDR1 is SQVTM and CDR2 is ANQGSEA. The CDR3 length is 12 residues. CDR3 nucleotide sequence: TGCAGCGTTGAAGGCTATGGGGTAGGCTACACCTTC. This translates into CSVEGYGVGYTF. Drawing the rest from reference TRBV29-1 and TRBJ1-2, the complete variable domain is SAVISQKPSRDICQRGTSLTIQCQVDSQVTMMFWYRQQPGQSLTLIATANQGSEATYESGFVIDKFPISRPNLTFSTLTVSNMSPEDSSIYLCSVEGYGVGYTFGSGTRLTVV.